A single sample is the source of the 10 T cell receptor beta chains below, sequenced in a study of OX40 agonist ivuxolimab in advanced cancers. The protocol was immunoSEQ multiplex PCR, while the TCRdb copy is restricted to in-frame clones and leaves out a portion. This sample carries roughly 20,000 clones, 65% to 75% of them seen once, and the ten largest clones take 20% to 30%. This specimen consisted of CD4+ or CD8+ T cells sorted from blood, obtained in a trial of the OX40 agonist ivuxolimab. All receptors derive from an adult with an advanced solid tumor such as melanoma, head and neck, liver or kidney cancer.

The genes are TRBV6-5 and TRBJ2-5; the D gene is possibly TRBD2 (5 bases). CDR1 is MNHEY and CDR2 is SVGAGI in the germline V gene. Between the trimmed V and J ends, which lost 4 bases and 7 bases, there was a span of 7 bases. The CDR3 has 11 residues. CDR3 nucleotides: TGTGCCAGCAGTTTTGGAGGGACCCAGTACTTC. Translating gives CASSFGGTQYF.

This chain joins TRBV27 and TRBJ2-3, with TRBD1 matching 8 bases. Germline CDR1 reads MNHEY; CDR2 reads SMNVEV (reference sequence). V lost 3 bases, J lost 0 bases, and 2 bases stayed unmatched. The length of the CDR3 is 15 residues. In DNA, the CDR3 is TGTGCCAGCAGTTTCGGGACAGGTAGCACAGATACGCAGTATTTT. Amino acid sequence: CASSFGTGSTDTQYF.

This clone was observed a single time. The rearrangement uses TRBV15 and TRBJ1-3, with a weak D call TRBD1 (5 bases). The V gene's germline CDR1 is LNHNV and CDR2 YYDKDF (reference sequence). The V and J ends lost 5 bases and 2 bases respectively, with 13 bases between them. This CDR3 is 15 amino acids long. CDR3 residues: CATSEAGGTGNTIYF. CDR3 nucleotides: TGTGCCACCAGCGAGGCCGGGGGAACTGGAAACACCATATATTTT.

This clone was picked up a small number of times. V gene TRBV6-5 combines with J gene TRBJ2-1, with 9 nucleotides matching TRBD2. This CDR3 is built from 15 residues. The V segment lost 5 bases and the J segment 1 base; nucleotides outside the gene matches: 3. CDR1 and CDR2 (germline): MNHEY, SVGAGI. The CDR3: CASSRSGSSYNEQFF. Here the CDR3 DNA reads TGTGCCAGCAGTCGTAGCGGGAGTTCCTACAATGAGCAGTTCTTC.

The rearrangement joins TRBV6-1 to TRBJ1-5; unclear D gene. The CDR3 is 15 amino acids. CDR1 is MNHNS and CDR2 is SASEGT in the germline V gene. Deletions cut 1 base from V and 4 bases from J, with 11 bases between. Here the CDR3 DNA reads TGTGCCAGCAGTGAAGGGGCGTGGGAGAATCAGCCCCAGCATTTT. Protein: CASSEGAWENQPQHF.

The genes are TRBV5-6 and TRBJ2-5; D call uncertain. CDR1 and CDR2 (germline): SGHDT, YYEEEE. V dropped 5 bases and J dropped 1 base, with 9 bases sitting between them. CDR3 size: 13 residues. CDR3 nucleotides: TGTGCCAGCAGTCCCGACGTCCAAGAGACCCAGTACTTC. Amino acid sequence: CASSPDVQETQYF.

By sample share, this clone is medium-sized (0.01 to 0.1%). As DNA, the CDR3 is TGTGCCAGTAGTACAATACCCGGGCCGCACAATCAGCCCCAGCATTTT. Residues: CASSTIPGPHNQPQHF. J is TRBJ1-5 and V is TRBV19; D not certain. This CDR3 has 16 amino acids. CDR1 and CDR2 from the germline V gene are LNHDA and SQIVND (reference sequence). The V and J ends lost 4 bases and 3 bases respectively, with 16 bases between them. The full variable domain, in which reference TRBV19 and TRBJ1-5 provide the parts outside the CDR3, is DGGITQSPKYLFRKEGQNVTLSCEQNLNHDAMYWYRQDPGQGLRLIYYSQIVNDFQKGDIAEGYSVSREKKESFPLTVTSAQKNPTAFYLCASSTIPGPHNQPQHFGDGTRLSIL.

This sequence joins TRBV7-8 and TRBJ2-1; 8 nucleotides agree with TRBD2. Germline loops: CDR1 SGHVS, CDR2 FQNEAQ. The CDR3 is 19 residues long. Unmatched junction bases numbered 15, after V lost 5 bases and J lost 0 bases. DNA for the CDR3: TGTGCCAGCAGCGGTAGTAGGAGGACCGGGACTAGCTCCTACAATGAGCAGTTCTTC. This sequence encodes CASSGSRRTGTSSYNEQFF.

The chain employs TRBV6-5 and TRBJ1-2; TRBD1 might be the D (6 bases). Per germline, CDR1 MNHEY and CDR2 SVGAGI. The V end was cut by 1 base, the J end by 2 bases, with 11 bases between. CDR3 length equals 15 residues. CDR3 loop: CASSYWQGSNYGYTF. The CDR3 DNA reads TGTGCCAGCAGTTACTGGCAGGGGTCCAACTATGGCTACACCTTC.

The chain carries TRBV28 and TRBJ2-1; the D gene could be TRBD1 or TRBD2 (5 bases each). The CDR3 runs 16 residues. Per germline, CDR1 MDHEN and CDR2 SYDVKM. V lost 3 bases to trimming and J lost 0 bases, with 12 bases between them. CDR3 in amino acids: CASSLYGTASYNEQFF. The CDR3 nucleotides read TGTGCCAGCAGTTTGTACGGGACGGCCTCCTACAATGAGCAGTTCTTC.